A single sample is the source of the 26 T cell receptor beta chains below, sequenced in a study of T cell repertoires and Cas9 in healthy adults (dated 2018 in TCRdb). Receptor libraries were prepared by the immunoSEQ multiplex PCR assay. TCRdb mirrors the immuneACCESS table, restricted to in-frame sequences. Some clones are absent from its copies; in checked studies, under half trace to an unresolved V gene, and the reason for the others is unknown. Within this sample are over 20,000 clones, with about 90% of them counted one time only. The leading ten clones occupy about 1.4% of the sample. The sample consisted of CD4+ effector T cells (CD127+, CD25-, CD137-, CD154-) from PBMCs; culture status not recorded. These receptors came from a human donor in good health.

This clone was detected a few times. The chain couples TRBV5-4 to TRBJ1-1; D is unclear. The CDR3 has 14 residues. Germline-derived CDR1 and CDR2 are SGHNT and YYREEE (reference sequence). Trimming shortened V by 4 bases and J by 5 bases, and 15 bases separated the two germline ends. For the CDR3, the DNA is TGTGCCAGCAGCCCAGAGTTTTGGAATACTGAAGCTTTCTTT. Protein: CASSPEFWNTEAFF. The whole variable domain, remainder taken from reference TRBV5-4 and TRBJ1-1, is ETGVTQSPTHLIKTRGQQVTLRCSSQSGHNTVSWYQQALGQGPQFIFQYYREEENGRGNFPPRFSGLQFPNYSSELNVNALELDDSALYLCASSPEFWNTEAFFGQGTRLTVV.

This clone was detected only a few times. The V gene is TRBV19, the J gene TRBJ1-1; TRBD1 might be the D (6 bases). The CDR3 has 14 amino acids. V lost 5 bases to trimming and J lost 5 bases, with 15 bases between them. Germline V gene lookup returns CDR1 LNHDA and CDR2 SQIVND (reference sequence). CDR3: CASSADRLGTEAFF. The CDR3 DNA is TGTGCCAGTAGTGCCGACAGGTTGGGGACTGAAGCTTTCTTT.

The V gene is TRBV9, the J gene TRBJ2-7; D may correspond to TRBD1 or TRBD2 (5 bases each). From germline, CDR1 is SGDLS and CDR2 YYNGEE. The CDR3 covers 13 residues. Trimming removed 4 bases at V and 5 bases at J, with 13 bases between. CDR3: CASSKGPSHEQYF. CDR3 DNA: TGTGCCAGCAGCAAGGGACCGAGCCACGAGCAGTACTTC.

The chain carries TRBV28 and TRBJ1-1; no reliable D call. There are 13 residues in the CDR3. Germline V CDR1 and CDR2: MDHEN, SYDVKM. Trimming left V 7 bases short and J 1 base short, with 10 bases between. The CDR3 DNA reads as TGTGCCAGCACCTCTCCGCCGAACACTGAAGCTTTCTTT. Encoded protein: CASTSPPNTEAFF.

The J gene is TRBJ2-2, the V gene TRBV9, with 7 bases identical to TRBD2. J was trimmed by 0 bases and V by 2 bases; bases with no gene match: 4. Germline V CDR1 and CDR2: SGDLS, YYNGEE. The CDR3 covers 16 residues. CDR3 bases: TGTGCCAGCAGCGTTTCGGGGGGACCGAACACCGGGGAGCTGTTTTTT. It yields the protein CASSVSGGPNTGELFF.

This chain uses TRBV7-3 with TRBJ1-6, with D unclear. The CDR3 extends over 13 amino acids. V lost 2 bases, J lost 7 bases, and 6 bases lay in between. CDR1 and CDR2 (germline): SGHTA, FQGTGA. The DNA for the CDR3 is TGTGCCAGCAGCTTAGCACTGAATTCACCCCTCCACTTT. This codes for CASSLALNSPLHF.

This chain joins TRBV6-1 and TRBJ1-4; D not certain. Germline CDR1 reads MNHNS; CDR2 reads SASEGT. This CDR3 has 15 residues. V lost 3 bases to trimming and J lost 5 bases, with 13 bases between them. The CDR3 nucleotides are TGTGCCAGCAGTGATCTGACGGGAAACAATGAAAAACTGTTTTTT. Protein: CASSDLTGNNEKLFF.

The chain uses TRBV29-1 and TRBJ1-1; D not resolved. V lost 7 bases and J 2 bases, leaving 8 bases between the germline ends. This CDR3 is 11 amino acids long. Germline assignment: CDR1 SQVTM and CDR2 ANQGSEA. In DNA form, the CDR3 reads TGCAGCGGTGAGGAAAACACTGAAGCTTTCTTT. It translates to CSGEENTEAFF.

Concerning this clone itself: This likely comes from a read error, as the CDR3 has no conserved phenylalanine or tryptophan at its end. It is unclear where the CDR3 begins or ends on the DNA, so no DNA is shown, and the CDR3 is as TCRdb lists it. The rearrangement uses TRBV2 and TRBJ2-7. Inclusive of both ends, the CDR3 amounts to 11 amino acids. Per germline, CDR1 SNHLY and CDR2 FYNNEI. CDR3 residues: CASREAGTADL.

The chain links TRBV9 to TRBJ1-1, with D uncertain. The CDR3 extends over 14 amino acids. Germline CDR1 is SGDLS and CDR2 is YYNGEE. The germline V and J ends were trimmed by 4 bases and 1 base, with 11 bases remaining between them. The CDR3 loop reads CASSPHLWNTEAFF. The CDR3 nucleotides are TGTGCCAGCAGCCCCCACCTCTGGAACACTGAAGCTTTCTTT. The full variable domain, completed using reference TRBV9 and TRBJ1-1, is DSGVTQTPKHLITATGQRVTLRCSPRSGDLSVYWYQQSLDQGLQFLIQYYNGEERAKGNILERFSAQQFPDLHSELNLSSLELGDSALYFCASSPHLWNTEAFFGQGTRLTVV.

The gene calls are TRBV2 and TRBJ2-5; D gene ambiguous. The V end lost 5 bases, the J end lost 2 bases, and 9 bases lay between the germline ends. The CDR3 is 13 residues long. CDR1 and CDR2 from the germline V gene are SNHLY and FYNNEI. CDR3 sequence reads: CASSNTRQETQYF. In DNA, the CDR3 is TGTGCCAGCAGTAATACAAGACAAGAGACCCAGTACTTC.

The rearrangement uses TRBV14 and TRBJ1-6; D ambiguous. Germline V lookup: CDR1 SGHDN, CDR2 FVKESK. The germline V and J ends were trimmed by 0 bases and 7 bases, with 7 bases remaining between them. This CDR3 comprises 14 residues. CDR3: CASSQEVSNSPLHF. CDR3 DNA: TGTGCCAGCAGCCAAGAGGTGTCAAATTCACCCCTCCACTTT.

This clone was detected once. The chain has TRBV7-9 and TRBJ2-6; D call uncertain. The V gene lost 5 bases and the J gene lost 1 base, with 12 bases spanning the gap. CDR1 is SEHNR and CDR2 is FQNEAQ in the germline V gene (reference sequence). The CDR3 spans 16 residues. CDR3 DNA: TGTGCCAGCAGCCCCATGTCATTATCTGGGGCCAACGTCCTGACTTTC. It is translated as CASSPMSLSGANVLTF.

To note about this clone: This same CDR3 is encoded by further DNA sequences in the sample. This chain joins TRBV27 and TRBJ2-1; D could derive from TRBD1 or TRBD2 (5 bases each). Per germline, CDR1 MNHEY and CDR2 SMNVEV (reference sequence). The CDR3 totals 16 residues. Trimming removed 0 bases from V and 4 bases from J, with 13 bases in between. CDR3 amino acids: CASSLSVRGAYNEQFF. CDR3 nucleotide sequence: TGTGCCAGCAGTTTATCGGTCAGAGGGGCATACAATGAGCAGTTCTTC.

This chain joins TRBV5-1 and TRBJ1-2, with unresolved D. In germline, CDR1 is SGHRS, CDR2 YFSETQ. This CDR3 comprises 13 residues. V was cut by 4 bases and J by 8 bases, with 15 bases left in between. CDR3 nucleotide sequence: TGCGCCAGCAGCCTGGAGATAGGGTACGGCTACACCTTC. Encoded protein: CASSLEIGYGYTF.

V gene TRBV7-8 combines with J gene TRBJ2-5; possible D gene TRBD2, 6 bases. Trimming removed 5 bases from V and 3 bases from J, with 13 bases in between. The CDR3 is 14 amino acids. Germline CDR1 reads SGHVS; CDR2 reads FQNEAQ. The CDR3 coding sequence is TGTGCCAGCAGCCCCCGGGGAGGAAAAGAGACCCAGTACTTC. Its protein is CASSPRGGKETQYF.

The chain employs TRBV2 and TRBJ2-3; D call uncertain. With 2 bases removed from V and 2 bases from J, the gap between germline ends came to 11 bases. The CDR3 is 15 amino acids. The germline gives CDR1 SNHLY, CDR2 FYNNEI. CDR3 residues: CASSEHNLFTDTQYF. The CDR3 region has the DNA TGTGCCAGCAGTGAACACAACCTTTTCACAGATACGCAGTATTTT.

The genes are TRBV18 and TRBJ1-2; tentative D call: TRBD1 (5 bases). Germline-derived CDR1 and CDR2 are KGHSH and LQKENI. The CDR3 is made up of 16 amino acids. V lost 3 bases, J lost 6 bases, and 20 bases lay in between. This chain's CDR3 is CASSPGERGRADGYTF. DNA of the CDR3: TGTGCCAGCTCACCGGGGGAAAGGGGCAGGGCTGATGGCTACACCTTC.

The chain uses TRBV28 and TRBJ1-5; D perhaps matches TRBD1 (6 bases). The CDR3 length is 17 residues. Trimming left V 3 bases short and J 0 bases short, with 15 bases between. Germline lookup yields CDR1 MDHEN and CDR2 SYDVKM. In DNA, the CDR3 is TGTGCCAGCAGTTTCTCCACAGGGAGAGATAGCAATCAGCCCCAGCATTTT. It encodes CASSFSTGRDSNQPQHF.

In the case of this clone: At one of its ends the junction is not consistent with the germline gene, which may arise from a read error. The rearrangement links TRBV28 to TRBJ2-1; 10 bases line up with TRBD1. The germline V gene has CDR1 MDHEN and CDR2 SYDVKM. This CDR3 comprises 13 residues. CDR3 sequence: CASSPHGPGQGIF. CDR3 sequence (DNA): TGTGCCAGCAGTCCCCACGGCCCGGGACAGGGGATCTTC. Full variable domain (missing parts from reference TRBV28 and TRBJ2-1): DVKVTQSSRYLVKRTGEKVFLECVQDMDHENMFWYRQDPGLGLRLIYFSYDVKMKEKGDIPEGYSVSREKKERFSLILESASTNQTSMYLCASSPHGPGQGIFGPGTRLTVL.

The chain links TRBV28 to TRBJ2-7; perhaps TRBD2 as D (7 bases). The germline V gene encodes CDR1 MDHEN and CDR2 SYDVKM. The V and J ends lost 6 bases and 4 bases respectively, with 19 bases between them. CDR3 length: 15 amino acids. This CDR3 is CASSPEGGLLYEQYF. CDR3 sequence (DNA): TGTGCCAGCAGCCCCGAGGGGGGACTACTATACGAGCAGTACTTC.

The chain recombines TRBV19 with TRBJ1-4; D uncertain. V lost 6 bases and J lost 0, with 11 bases in between. Germline CDR1 LNHDA, CDR2 SQIVND (reference sequence). The CDR3 is 15 residues long. Here the CDR3 DNA reads TGTGCCAGTAGCTTGTCCTTCTCAACTAATGAAAAACTGTTTTTT. Its protein product is CASSLSFSTNEKLFF.

The chain has TRBV19 and TRBJ1-1, with 9 bases matching TRBD1. J gave up 3 bases and V 7 bases, and 6 bases lay outside the gene matches. CDR3 length: 14 amino acids. Germline CDR1 reads LNHDA; CDR2 reads SQIVND (reference sequence). The CDR3 spells CASNNRGRYTEAFF. CDR3 DNA sequence: TGTGCCAGTAACAACAGGGGGCGTTACACTGAAGCTTTCTTT.

This chain uses TRBV20-1 with TRBJ2-1, with 11 positions matching TRBD1. The CDR3 spans 11 residues. Germline CDR1 and CDR2: DFQATT and SNEGSKA (reference sequence). The CDR3 protein is CVGTGGNEQFF. The DNA for the CDR3 is TGCGTCGGGACAGGGGGCAATGAGCAGTTCTTC.

The chain joins TRBV7-3 to TRBJ2-2, with 7 bases aligning to TRBD1. V lost 1 base and J lost 1; bases outside the gene matches: 3. The germline gives CDR1 SGHTA, CDR2 FQGTGA. CDR3 length equals 16 residues. The CDR3 DNA sequence: TGTGCCAGCAGCTTAATTCCAGGGGGGAACACCGGGGAGCTGTTTTTT. Translated: CASSLIPGGNTGELFF.

The chain uses TRBV18 and TRBJ2-7; no firm D call. Per germline, CDR1 KGHSH and CDR2 LQKENI. Deletions cut 3 bases from V and 0 bases from J, with 6 bases between. This CDR3 has 13 amino acids. DNA of the CDR3: TGTGCCAGCTCACCCCCGAGCTCCTACGAGCAGTACTTC. This encodes CASSPPSSYEQYF.